The 21 T cell receptor beta chains listed next were all sequenced from one sample in a study of T cell responses to AZD1222 COVID-19 vaccine. The repertoire was sequenced with immunoSEQ multiplex PCR; TCRdb's copy has only in-frame clones and lacks some. The sample gives 100,000 to 130,000 clones, roughly nine tenths of which show up once; about 6.6% is in the top ten. The sequencing used peripheral blood, collected on day 0 of AZD1222 vaccination. These TCRs come from an adult in good health.

V is TRBV9 and J is TRBJ2-2, with D tentatively TRBD2 (6 bases). Germline V gives CDR1 SGDLS, CDR2 YYNGEE. This CDR3 is built from 14 residues. V was pared by 7 bases and J by 5 bases, with 15 bases between. The CDR3 loop reads CASGRGLLTGELFF. Here the CDR3 DNA reads TGTGCCAGCGGTCGGGGGTTACTGACCGGGGAGCTGTTTTTT.

This clone showed up just once. V is TRBV29-1 and J is TRBJ2-5; TRBD1 aligns across 7 bases. CDR1 and CDR2 from the germline V gene are SQVTM and ANQGSEA. Trimming removed 7 bases from V and 5 bases from J; junction bases left unmatched: 7. This CDR3 has 12 amino acids. The DNA of the CDR3 is TGCAGCGGGTACGGGACAGACGAGACCCAGTACTTC. Translation: CSGYGTDETQYF.

This clone was found once. The CDR3 DNA is TGTGCCAGCTCACCCGTCACGGGGCTAACTAATGAAAAACTGTTTTTT. Translation gives CASSPVTGLTNEKLFF. The gene calls are TRBV18 and TRBJ1-4, with D possibly TRBD1 on 5 matching bases. Trimming cost V 3 bases and J 1 base, with 12 bases left between them. The CDR3 length is 16 residues. Germline CDR1 KGHSH, CDR2 LQKENI.

The chain is built from TRBV19 and TRBJ2-2, with TRBD1 matching over 8 bases. This CDR3 comprises 15 residues. Germline V gene data show CDR1 as LNHDA and CDR2 as SQIVND (reference sequence). V shed 10 bases and J 1 base; nucleotides not matched to a gene: 8. The CDR3 loop reads CATTPGGLNTGELFF. Written as DNA, the CDR3 is TGTGCCACCACCCCAGGGGGCTTGAACACCGGGGAGCTGTTTTTT.

This clone is a singleton in its sample. The chain joins TRBV5-1 to TRBJ1-1; tentative D call: TRBD1 (5 bases). CDR1 SGHRS and CDR2 YFSETQ come from the germline V gene. The CDR3 spans 16 residues. Trimming shortened V by 0 bases and J by 4 bases, and 16 bases separated the two germline ends. The CDR3 loop reads CASSLEGQGEGTEAFF. The CDR3, as DNA: TGCGCCAGCAGCTTGGAGGGGCAGGGTGAGGGCACTGAAGCTTTCTTT.

V and J are TRBV3-1 (or the pseudogene TRBV3-2) and TRBJ1-2; D ambiguous. Germline V gene data show CDR1 as LGHDT and CDR2 as YNNKEL (reference sequence). With 8 bases removed from V and 2 bases from J, the gap between germline ends came to 9 bases. The CDR3 has 12 residues. Here the CDR3 reads CASAGSNYGYTF. CDR3 DNA sequence: TGTGCCAGCGCGGGATCCAACTATGGCTACACCTTC.

The chain couples TRBV28 to TRBJ1-2; D unresolved. This CDR3 is 12 amino acids long. In germline, CDR1 is MDHEN, CDR2 SYDVKM. V was clipped by 4 bases and J by 2 bases, with 5 bases between them. The chain's CDR3 is CASSSSNYGYTF. As DNA, the CDR3 is TGTGCCAGCAGTTCCAGCAACTATGGCTACACCTTC.

The rearrangement links TRBV5-1 to TRBJ2-1, with TRBD2 matching over 7 bases. Germline assignment: CDR1 SGHRS and CDR2 YFSETQ. V was clipped by 5 bases and J by 1 base; unmatched bases: 9. The length of the CDR3 is 16 residues. The CDR3: CASRASSGPSYNEQFF. Written as DNA, the CDR3 is TGCGCCAGCAGGGCCAGTAGCGGGCCGTCCTACAATGAGCAGTTCTTC.

The J gene is TRBJ2-2, the V gene TRBV29-1; D unclear. The CDR3 covers 14 residues. CDR1 SQVTM and CDR2 ANQGSEA come from the germline V gene. Trimming removed 7 bases from V and 1 base from J, with 13 bases in between. CDR3 bases: TGCAGCGCCCGTCCCGTCCTGAACACCGGGGAGCTGTTTTTT. It is translated as CSARPVLNTGELFF.

The chain joins TRBV5-6 to TRBJ1-5; D is possibly TRBD1 (6 bases). The CDR3 spans 14 residues. The germline CDR1 and CDR2 sequences are SGHDT and YYEEEE. Trimming removed 5 bases at V and 6 bases at J, with 15 bases between. CDR3 sequence reads: CASSKRGFRQPQHF. The CDR3 bases are TGTGCCAGCAGTAAGAGGGGGTTCCGTCAGCCCCAGCATTTT.

The rearrangement uses TRBV10-3 and TRBJ2-1, with D possibly TRBD1 on 6 matching bases. This CDR3 has 15 amino acids. The germline V and J ends were trimmed by 2 bases and 2 bases, with 10 bases remaining between them. The germline gives CDR1 ENHRY, CDR2 SYGVKD. This chain's CDR3 is CAISEPTGTYNEQFF. The CDR3 DNA reads as TGTGCCATCAGTGAGCCGACAGGAACCTACAATGAGCAGTTCTTC.

CDR3 region: CASSPGTAYYGYTF. In DNA, the CDR3 is TGTGCCAGCAGTCCCGGGACAGCCTACTATGGCTACACCTTC. V is TRBV6-5 and J is TRBJ1-2; 7 nucleotides line up with TRBD1. V shed 5 bases, J shed 3 bases, and the junction held 6 bases outside the gene matches. CDR1 MNHEY and CDR2 SVGAGI come from the germline V gene. The CDR3 has 14 residues.

DNA for the CDR3: TGTGCCAGCAGCCAAGCGGCTAGCGGGAGTCCCACAGATACGCAGTATTTT. Translation: CASSQAASGSPTDTQYF. The chain uses TRBV4-2 and TRBJ2-3; 10 bases align to TRBD2. CDR3 length equals 17 residues. CDR1 and CDR2 from the germline V gene are LGHNA and YNFKEQ. The ends lost 1 base at V and 2 bases at J; junction bases unmatched: 6.

This clone was seen more than once but under ten times. The chain couples TRBV10-3 to TRBJ1-5; TRBD1 aligns across 8 bases. This CDR3 has 14 amino acids. Germline V gives CDR1 ENHRY, CDR2 SYGVKD. Unmatched junction bases numbered 5, after V lost 10 bases and J lost 0 bases. The CDR3 is CASRQGNSNQPQHF. The CDR3 DNA reads TGTGCCAGTAGACAGGGGAATAGCAATCAGCCCCAGCATTTT.

The CDR3 loop is CASSATGVTNYGYTF. In DNA form, the CDR3 reads TGTGCCAGTAGTGCCACCGGGGTTACTAACTATGGCTACACCTTC. The rearrangement joins TRBV19 to TRBJ1-2; no definite D call. Trimming removed 5 bases at V and 0 bases at J, with 13 bases between. CDR1 is LNHDA and CDR2 is SQIVND in the germline V gene (reference sequence). The CDR3 consists of 15 residues. Supplemented by reference TRBV19 and TRBJ1-2, the full variable domain reads DGGITQSPKYLFRKEGQNVTLSCEQNLNHDAMYWYRQDPGQGLRLIYYSQIVNDFQKGDIAEGYSVSREKKESFPLTVTSAQKNPTAFYLCASSATGVTNYGYTFGSGTRLTVV.

The chain is built from TRBV7-3 and TRBJ2-3, with 7 bases that match TRBD2. The CDR3 length is 17 residues. Losses at the gene ends were 0 bases for V and 2 bases for J; bases not matched to a gene: 8. CDR1 is SGHTA and CDR2 is FQGTGA in the germline V gene. CDR3 DNA sequence: TGTGCCAGCAGCTTAACGAGGGGCAGCGGGGCCACAGATACGCAGTATTTT. Translating it yields CASSLTRGSGATDTQYF.

This rearrangement joins TRBV20-1 to TRBJ2-3, with 7 positions matching TRBD2. After removal of 3 bases from V and 2 bases from J, the junction contained 5 bases not matched to a gene. Germline assignment: CDR1 DFQATT and CDR2 SNEGSKA (reference sequence). The CDR3 is 14 amino acids. The CDR3, as DNA: TGCAGTGCTAGTCGCGCGGGAGCCACAGATACGCAGTATTTT. This gives the protein CSASRAGATDTQYF.

V gene TRBV4-3 combines with J gene TRBJ2-7; 7 bases agree with TRBD1. CDR1 is LGHNA, CDR2 YSLEER, per germline. The CDR3 contains 15 residues. V trimming: 4 bases; J trimming: 0 bases; junction bases outside the gene matches: 6. The CDR3 DNA is TGCGCCAGCAGCCCGCTGACAGGGAGCTCCTACGAGCAGTACTTC. This encodes CASSPLTGSSYEQYF.

This chain connects TRBV24-1 to TRBJ2-7, with 8 bases that match TRBD1. V gave up 4 bases and J gave up 4 bases; unmatched junction bases: 5. The CDR3 contains 14 residues. Germline loops: CDR1 KGHDR, CDR2 SFDVKD. CDR3 sequence reads: CATSEAGGWYEQYF. CDR3 nucleotides: TGTGCCACCAGTGAAGCAGGGGGCTGGTACGAGCAGTACTTC.

The chain uses TRBV5-1 and TRBJ2-1; 9 nucleotides agree with TRBD2. Germline lookup yields CDR1 SGHRS and CDR2 YFSETQ. Trimming at V came to 0 bases and at J to 1 base, leaving 5 bases not matched to a gene. The CDR3 is 17 residues long. As DNA, the CDR3 is TGCGCCAGCAGCTTGGTGACTAGCGGTAGATCCTACAATGAGCAGTTCTTC. Protein: CASSLVTSGRSYNEQFF.

V is TRBV19 and J is TRBJ1-5; D might be TRBD1 (5 bases). Germline assignment: CDR1 LNHDA and CDR2 SQIVND (reference sequence). This CDR3 is built from 15 residues. Trimming shortened V by 6 bases and J by 7 bases, and 19 bases separated the two germline ends. In DNA form, the CDR3 reads TGTGCCAGTAGGATCGGGACCTTACTGGAACAGCCCCAGCATTTT. Its protein product is CASRIGTLLEQPQHF.